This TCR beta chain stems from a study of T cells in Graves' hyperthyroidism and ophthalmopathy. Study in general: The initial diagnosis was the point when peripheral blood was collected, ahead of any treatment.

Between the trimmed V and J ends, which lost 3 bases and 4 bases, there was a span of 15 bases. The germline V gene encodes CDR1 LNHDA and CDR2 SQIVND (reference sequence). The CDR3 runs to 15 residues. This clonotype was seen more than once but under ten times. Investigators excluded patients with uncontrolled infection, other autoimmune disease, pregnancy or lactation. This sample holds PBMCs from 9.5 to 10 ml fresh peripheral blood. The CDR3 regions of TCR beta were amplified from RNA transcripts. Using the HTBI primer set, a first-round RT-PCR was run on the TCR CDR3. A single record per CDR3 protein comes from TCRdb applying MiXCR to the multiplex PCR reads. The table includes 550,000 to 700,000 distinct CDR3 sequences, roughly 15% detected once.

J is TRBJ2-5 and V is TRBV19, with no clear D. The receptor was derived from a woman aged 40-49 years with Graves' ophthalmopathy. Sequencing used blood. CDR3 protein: CASSINSVFGETQYF. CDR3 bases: TGTGCCAGTAGTATCAACTCGGTGTTCGGAGAGACCCAGTACTTC.